This is a list of T cell receptor beta chains from one sample in a study of beta chain features in type 1 diabetes. Assay: immunoSEQ multiplex PCR; the TCRdb copy retains only in-frame clones and omits some. The sample has a few hundred thousand clones; around 28% are singletons. Sequencing was carried out using naive CD4+ T cells from blood. The receptors were sampled from a man between 18 and 29 years old in good health. The CDR3 runs from the conserved cysteine through the conserved F or W. Each record gives: V gene, clone size, J gene, D gene, CDR3 DNA, CDR3 protein. A D gene is named only where the DNA matches it firmly. Some rows have no size entry. The others give once, few or many, or a class for an expanded clone.

>TRBV18|-|TRBJ2-1|TRBD1
TGTGCCAGCTCACCACGGACAGGGGGCAATGAGCAGTTCTTC
CASSPRTGGNEQFF
>TRBV4-1|-|TRBJ2-7|-
TGCGCCAGCAGCCAGCACCAACTAGCCGGGAACGAGCAGTACTTC
CASSQHQLAGNEQYF
>TRBV7-9|-|TRBJ2-5|-
TGTGCCAGCAGCTTACGCGGGGCACCCCAAGAGACCCAGTACTTC
CASSLRGAPQETQYF
>TRBV29-1|few|TRBJ2-5|-
TGCAGCGTTGTAACAGGATTCGGGACCCAGTACTTC
CSVVTGFGTQYF
>TRBV7-9|-|TRBJ1-4|-
TGTGCCAGCACCTTCGCAACTAATGAAAAACTGTTTTTT
CASTFATNEKLFF
>TRBV20-1|-|TRBJ2-7|-
TGCAGTGCTACCGGACACACCGAGCAGTACTTC
CSATGHTEQYF
>TRBV18|few|TRBJ2-1|TRBD2
TGTGCCAGCTCACCCATAGCGGGAGTATCCATCAATGAGCAGTTCTTC
CASSPIAGVSINEQFF
>TRBV5-4|-|TRBJ1-2|TRBD1
TGTGCCAGCAGCCTCCCGACAGGGCTTGCTAACTATGGCTACACCTTC
CASSLPTGLANYGYTF
>TRBV19|-|TRBJ2-3|TRBD2
TGTGCCAGTAGCAGCTGGACTAGCGGGACAGCAGATACGCAGTATTTT
CASSSWTSGTADTQYF
>TRBV29-1|-|TRBJ2-3|-
TGCAGCGCGGACAGAAGCACAGATACGCAGTATTTT
CSADRSTDTQYF
>TRBV7-2|-|TRBJ2-3|TRBD1
TGTGCCAGCAGCCCGGGACAGATTTATACGCAGTATTTT
CASSPGQIYTQYF
>TRBV18|-|TRBJ2-7|-
TGTGCCAGCTCACCGGACCCCTACGAGCAGTACTTC
CASSPDPYEQYF
>TRBV4-2|-|TRBJ2-7|TRBD1
TGTGCCAGCAGCCAAGGGGAAGGGGGCACCTACGAGCAGTACTTC
CASSQGEGGTYEQYF
>TRBV29-1|few|TRBJ1-1|-
TGCAGCGCGAGGGAGAGGGACACTGAAGCTTTCTTT
CSARERDTEAFF
>TRBV5-6|few|TRBJ1-1|TRBD1
TGTGCCAGCAGCCGGGACAGGGGAGGAACTGAAGCTTTCTTT
CASSRDRGGTEAFF
>TRBV30|-|TRBJ1-1|-
TGTGCCTGGAGTAGAGGCACTGAAGCTTTCTTT
CAWSRGTEAFF
>TRBV30|few|TRBJ2-3|-
TGTGCCTGGAGTACCGGGAATAGCGGCTACACAGATACGCAGTATTTT
CAWSTGNSGYTDTQYF
>TRBV5-6|few|TRBJ2-1|TRBD2
TGTGCCAGCAGCTTCGGTCTAGCGGGCTCCTACAATGAGCAGTTCTTC
CASSFGLAGSYNEQFF
>TRBV10-3|-|TRBJ2-3|-
TGTGCCACCGCCGGGACAGCGGGCGCAGATACGCAGTATTTT
CATAGTAGADTQYF
>TRBV10-3|-|TRBJ1-4|-
TGTGCCATCAGGAAGGGGAGGGCAACTAATGAAAAACTGTTTTTT
CAIRKGRATNEKLFF
>TRBV4-2|-|TRBJ2-1|-
TGTGCCAGCAGCCATGACCCCAACGACAATGAGCAGTTCTTC
CASSHDPNDNEQFF
>TRBV30|-|TRBJ1-1|-
TGTGCCTGGATGACTGGTACTGAAGCTTTCTTT
CAWMTGTEAFF
>TRBV6-4|-|TRBJ2-6|-
TGTGCCAGCAGTGACTGGAGCTCTGGGGCCAACGTCCTGACTTTC
CASSDWSSGANVLTF
>TRBV9|few|TRBJ2-5|-
TGTGCCAGCAGCTCGACCTTACAGGGTCAGAGTGAGACCCAGTACTTC
CASSSTLQGQSETQYF
>TRBV9|few|TRBJ2-7|-
TGTGCCAGCAGCCCGAGGGGCCTCAGCTCCTACGAGCAGTACTTC
CASSPRGLSSYEQYF
>TRBV30|few|TRBJ2-3|-
TGTGCCTGGAGAGGGGACCTCCCGCGGGATACGCAGTATTTT
CAWRGDLPRDTQYF
>TRBV29-1|few|TRBJ1-1|-
TGCAGCGTTGCAGGTGGGGACACTGAAGCTTTCTTT
CSVAGGDTEAFF
>TRBV10-3|-|TRBJ2-1|-
TGTGCCATCAGTGGGGAGCTAAAGGCTGAGCAGTTCTTC
CAISGELKAEQFF
>TRBV7-7|-|TRBJ2-5|-
TGTGCCAGCAGCTTAGTAGGTGTGGGAAGGGGCAGAGAGACCCAGTACTTC
CASSLVGVGRGRETQYF
>TRBV25-1|few|TRBJ2-7|-
TGTGCCAGCAGTGAATCTACAGGGAGCTCCTACGAGCAGTACTTC
CASSESTGSSYEQYF
>TRBV7-9|few|TRBJ1-4|-
TGTGCCAGCAGCGCCTTACAGGTTAATGAAAAACTGTTTTTT
CASSALQVNEKLFF
>TRBV15|-|TRBJ2-1|TRBD2
TGTGCCACCAGCAGAGATGGGACTAGCTCCTACAATGAGCAGTTCTTC
CATSRDGTSSYNEQFF
>TRBV29-1|few|TRBJ2-1|-
TGCAGCGTTTTCCCCGGACTGAGGCTCAATGAGCAGTTCTTC
CSVFPGLRLNEQFF
>TRBV6-5|few|TRBJ2-7|-
TGTGCCAGCAGTTACTCCACAGGTCCCTACGAGCAGTACTTC
CASSYSTGPYEQYF
>TRBV18|few|TRBJ2-7|-
TGTGCCAGCTCATCACAGGTCTACGAGCAGTACTTC
CASSSQVYEQYF
>TRBV28|-|TRBJ2-1|TRBD2
TGTGCCAGCAGTCCCTCCATATCCGGGAGGGCGGGCAATGAGCAGTTCTTC
CASSPSISGRAGNEQFF
>TRBV28|-|TRBJ2-1|-
TGTGCCAGCAGTTTAGACAAGGGAGCTACCTACAATGAGCAGTTCTTC
CASSLDKGATYNEQFF
>TRBV28|-|TRBJ1-2|-
TGTGCCAGCAGACAGGATCCCAACTATGGCTACACCTTC
CASRQDPNYGYTF
>TRBV7-2|few|TRBJ2-3|-
TGTGCCAGCAGCTTAGATGGGACACCCACAGATACGCAGTATTTT
CASSLDGTPTDTQYF
>TRBV7-9|-|TRBJ1-4|-
TGTGCCAGCAGCTTAGGAGACCTGCTGACAGGAGAAAAACTGTTTTTT
CASSLGDLLTGEKLFF
>TRBV9|few|TRBJ1-5|-
TGTGCCAGCAAAATGGGGAGGGCTCAGCCCCAGCATTTT
CASKMGRAQPQHF
>TRBV30|-|TRBJ2-7|-
TGTGCCTGGAGTCGTGGCCGGGTGAGCTCCTACGAGCAGTACTTC
CAWSRGRVSSYEQYF
>TRBV29-1|-|TRBJ1-2|-
TGCAGCGTTGGGGCAGGGGTCGGCTACACCTTC
CSVGAGVGYTF
>TRBV2|few|TRBJ2-1|TRBD1
TGTGCCAGCAGGAGGGACAGGGCGGAAGATGAGCAGTTCTTC
CASRRDRAEDEQFF
>TRBV4-2|-|TRBJ2-2|TRBD1
TGTGCCAGCAGCCAGCCGAACAGGGGGCGGTCGTCCGGGGAGCTGTTTTTT
CASSQPNRGRSSGELFF
>TRBV14|few|TRBJ1-2|-
TGTGCCAGCAGCTCGCAGGACAGCGGGGTCTATGGCTACACCTTC
CASSSQDSGVYGYTF
>TRBV30|few|TRBJ2-7|TRBD1
TGTGCCTGGGCCGGGACAGGTCTAAGGGGCTACGAGCAGTACTTC
CAWAGTGLRGYEQYF
>TRBV6-5|-|TRBJ1-3|TRBD1
TGTGCCAGCAGCCAGACCGTAGAAGGGACAGTTTCTTTT
CASSQTVEGTVSF
>TRBV9|-|TRBJ2-2|TRBD2
TGTGCCAGCAGCGTGTCTAGCGGGAGTTCAGCCGGGGAGCTGTTTTTT
CASSVSSGSSAGELFF
>TRBV30|few|TRBJ2-3|TRBD2
TGTGCCTGGAGTGTAACTAGCGGCGGGGATACGCAGTATTTT
CAWSVTSGGDTQYF
>TRBV7-9|few|TRBJ1-1|-
TGTGCCAGCAGCCCGACAGGGAACACTGAAGCTTTCTTT
CASSPTGNTEAFF
>TRBV9|few|TRBJ2-1|-
TGTGCCAGTTCTGGGGAGGGGGCTCGTAATGAGCAGTTCTTC
CASSGEGARNEQFF